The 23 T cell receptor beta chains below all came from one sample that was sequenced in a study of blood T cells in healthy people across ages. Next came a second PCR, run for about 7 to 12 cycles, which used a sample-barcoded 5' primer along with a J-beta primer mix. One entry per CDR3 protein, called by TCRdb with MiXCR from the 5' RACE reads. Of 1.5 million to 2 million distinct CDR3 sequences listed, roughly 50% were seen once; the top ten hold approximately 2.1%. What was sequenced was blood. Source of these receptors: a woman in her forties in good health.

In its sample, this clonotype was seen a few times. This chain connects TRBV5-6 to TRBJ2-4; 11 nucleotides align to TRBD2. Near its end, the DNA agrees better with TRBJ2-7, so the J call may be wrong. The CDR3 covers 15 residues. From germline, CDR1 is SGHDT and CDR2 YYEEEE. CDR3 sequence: CASTAGTSGYNEQYF. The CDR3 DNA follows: TGTGCCAGCACCGCCGGGACTAGCGGTTACAACGAGCAGTACTTC.

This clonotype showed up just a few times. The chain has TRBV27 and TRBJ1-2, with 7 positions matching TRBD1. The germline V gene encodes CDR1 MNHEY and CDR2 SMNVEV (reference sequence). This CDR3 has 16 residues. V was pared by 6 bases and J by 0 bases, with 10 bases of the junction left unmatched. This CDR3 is CASRPQGSLANYGYTF. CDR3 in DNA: TGTGCCAGCAGACCACAGGGGTCCCTAGCTAACTATGGCTACACCTTC.

The CDR3 region is CASSRRTETQYF. CDR3 nucleotides: TGTGCCAGCAGCCGACGGACGGAGACCCAGTACTTC. The chain uses TRBV3-1 and TRBJ2-5, with D hard to call. The CDR3 contains 12 residues. From germline, CDR1 is LGHDT and CDR2 YNNKEL (reference sequence). The V and J ends lost 4 bases and 5 bases respectively, with 8 bases between them.

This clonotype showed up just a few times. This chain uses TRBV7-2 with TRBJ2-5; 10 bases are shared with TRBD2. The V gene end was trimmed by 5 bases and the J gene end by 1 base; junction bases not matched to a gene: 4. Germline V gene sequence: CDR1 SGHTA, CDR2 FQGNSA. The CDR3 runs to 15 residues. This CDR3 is CASSRGLAVQETQYF. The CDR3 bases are TGTGCCAGCAGCCGAGGACTAGCGGTCCAAGAGACCCAGTACTTC.

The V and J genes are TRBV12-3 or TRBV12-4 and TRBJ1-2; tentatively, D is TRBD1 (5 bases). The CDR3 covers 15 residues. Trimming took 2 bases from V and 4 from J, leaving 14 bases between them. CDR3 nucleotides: TGTGCCAGCAGTTTAAATCGGGGGAGGATCTATGGCTACACCTTC. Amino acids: CASSLNRGRIYGYTF.

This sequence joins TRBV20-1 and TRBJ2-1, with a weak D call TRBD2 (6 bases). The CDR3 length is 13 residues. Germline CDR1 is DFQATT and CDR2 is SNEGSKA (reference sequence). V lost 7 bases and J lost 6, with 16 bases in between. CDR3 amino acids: CSVPGDSGNEQFF. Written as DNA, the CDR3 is TGCAGTGTCCCGGGGGACTCCGGCAATGAGCAGTTCTTC.

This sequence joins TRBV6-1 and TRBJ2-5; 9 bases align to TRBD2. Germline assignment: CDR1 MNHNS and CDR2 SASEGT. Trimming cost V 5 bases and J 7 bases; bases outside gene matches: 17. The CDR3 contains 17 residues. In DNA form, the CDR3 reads TGTGCCAGCAGTCGTTTTCAGGCGGGGGGGCCGGAGGCGACCCAGTACTTC. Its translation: CASSRFQAGGPEATQYF.

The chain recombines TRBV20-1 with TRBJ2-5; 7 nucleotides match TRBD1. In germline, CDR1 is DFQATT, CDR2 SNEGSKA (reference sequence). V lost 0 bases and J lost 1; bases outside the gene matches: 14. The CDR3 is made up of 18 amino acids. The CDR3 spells CSARDLLRARTGQETQYF. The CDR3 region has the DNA TGCAGTGCTAGAGATCTGCTCCGGGCGAGGACAGGCCAAGAGACCCAGTACTTC.

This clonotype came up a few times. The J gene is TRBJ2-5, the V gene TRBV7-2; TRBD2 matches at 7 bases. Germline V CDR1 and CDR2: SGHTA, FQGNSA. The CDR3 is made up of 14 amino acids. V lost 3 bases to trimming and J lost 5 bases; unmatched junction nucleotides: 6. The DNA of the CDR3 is TGTGCCAGCAGCTTTATCATGGGGGGGGAGACCCAGTACTTC. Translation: CASSFIMGGETQYF.

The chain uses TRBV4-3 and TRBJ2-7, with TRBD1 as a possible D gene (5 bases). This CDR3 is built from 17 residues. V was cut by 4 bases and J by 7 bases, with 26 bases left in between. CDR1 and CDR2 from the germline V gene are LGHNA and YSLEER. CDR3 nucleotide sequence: TGCGCCAGCAGCCCCACCTCATCGTCTAGGGGTTATAGTGAGCAGTACTTC. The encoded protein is CASSPTSSSRGYSEQYF.

The CDR3 loop is CASSLPSSSNNEQFF. In DNA, the CDR3 is TGTGCCAGCAGTTTACCCTCCTCTAGCAACAATGAGCAGTTCTTC. This chain joins TRBV28 and TRBJ2-1; D might be TRBD2 (5 bases). The CDR3 runs 15 residues. Trimming pared 2 bases from V and 5 bases from J, leaving 13 bases between. Germline CDR1 reads MDHEN; CDR2 reads SYDVKM.

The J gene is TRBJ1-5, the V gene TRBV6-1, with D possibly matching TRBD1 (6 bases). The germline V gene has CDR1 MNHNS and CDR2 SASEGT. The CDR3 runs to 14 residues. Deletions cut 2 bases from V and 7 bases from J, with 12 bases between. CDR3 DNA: TGTGCCAGCAGTGAAAACCGGGGGCAACAGCCCCAGCATTTT. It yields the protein CASSENRGQQPQHF.

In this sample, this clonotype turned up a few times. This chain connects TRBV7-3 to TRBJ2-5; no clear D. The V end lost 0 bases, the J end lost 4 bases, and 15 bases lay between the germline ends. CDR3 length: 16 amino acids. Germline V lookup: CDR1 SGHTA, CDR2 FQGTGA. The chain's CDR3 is CASSLTGGVVGETQYF. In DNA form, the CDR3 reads TGTGCCAGCAGCTTAACGGGTGGAGTAGTGGGAGAGACCCAGTACTTC.

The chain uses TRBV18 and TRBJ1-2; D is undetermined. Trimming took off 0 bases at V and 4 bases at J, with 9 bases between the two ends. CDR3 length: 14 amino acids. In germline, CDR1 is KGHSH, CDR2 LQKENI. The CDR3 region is CASSPPGRPYGYTF. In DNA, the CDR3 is TGTGCCAGCTCACCACCCGGAAGGCCCTATGGCTACACCTTC.

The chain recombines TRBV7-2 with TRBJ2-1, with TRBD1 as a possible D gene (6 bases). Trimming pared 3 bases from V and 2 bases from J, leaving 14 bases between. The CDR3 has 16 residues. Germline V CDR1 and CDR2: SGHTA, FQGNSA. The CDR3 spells CASSFQGTSTYNEQFF. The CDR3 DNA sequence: TGTGCCAGCAGCTTCCAGGGGACATCGACCTACAATGAGCAGTTCTTC.

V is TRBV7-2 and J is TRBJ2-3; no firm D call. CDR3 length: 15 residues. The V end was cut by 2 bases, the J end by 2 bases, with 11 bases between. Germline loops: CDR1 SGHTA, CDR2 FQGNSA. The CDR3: CASSLMTGSTDTQYF. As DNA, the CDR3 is TGTGCCAGCAGCTTAATGACGGGTTCCACAGATACGCAGTATTTT.

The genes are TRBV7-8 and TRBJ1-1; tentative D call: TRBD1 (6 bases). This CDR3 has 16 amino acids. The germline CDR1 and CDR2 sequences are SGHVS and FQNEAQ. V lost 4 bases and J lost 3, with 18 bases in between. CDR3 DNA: TGTGCCAGCAGCTCAGCCCGGGGAGGGGGGGACACTGAAGCTTTCTTT. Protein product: CASSSARGGGDTEAFF.

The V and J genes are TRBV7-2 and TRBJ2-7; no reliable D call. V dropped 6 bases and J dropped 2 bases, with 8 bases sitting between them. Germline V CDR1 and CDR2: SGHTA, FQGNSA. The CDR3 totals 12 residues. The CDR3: CASRIGPYEQYF. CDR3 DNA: TGTGCCAGCAGGATAGGCCCCTACGAGCAGTACTTC.

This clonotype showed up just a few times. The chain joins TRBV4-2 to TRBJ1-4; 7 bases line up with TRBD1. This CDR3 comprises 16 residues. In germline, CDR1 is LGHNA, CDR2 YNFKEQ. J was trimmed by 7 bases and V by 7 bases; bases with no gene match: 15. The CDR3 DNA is TGTGCCAGCAAGTTGAGGCTAACAGGGGTTAGTGAAAAACTGTTTTTT. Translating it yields CASKLRLTGVSEKLFF.

For the CDR3, the DNA is TGTGCCAGCAGCTTAGATTTTACAGGCGACCTCACAGATACGCAGTATTTT. Its translation: CASSLDFTGDLTDTQYF. The chain is built from TRBV7-2 and TRBJ2-3, with D tentatively TRBD1 (5 bases). The V end lost 1 base, the J end lost 2 bases, and 16 bases lay between the germline ends. The CDR3 has 17 residues. Germline CDR1 is SGHTA and CDR2 is FQGNSA. Using reference TRBV7-2 and TRBJ2-3 for the parts outside the CDR3, the full variable domain is GAGVSQSPSNKVTEKGKDVELRCDPISGHTALYWYRQSLGQGLEFLIYFQGNSAPDKSGLPSDRFSAERTGGSVSTLTIQRTQQEDSAVYLCASSLDFTGDLTDTQYFGPGTRLTVL.

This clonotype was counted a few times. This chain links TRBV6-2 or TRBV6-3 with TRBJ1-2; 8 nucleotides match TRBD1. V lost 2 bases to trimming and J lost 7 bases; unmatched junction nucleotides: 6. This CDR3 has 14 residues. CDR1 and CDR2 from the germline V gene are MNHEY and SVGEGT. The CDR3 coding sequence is TGTGCCAGCAGTTACAACGACAGGGGAGCTGGCTACACCTTC. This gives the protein CASSYNDRGAGYTF.

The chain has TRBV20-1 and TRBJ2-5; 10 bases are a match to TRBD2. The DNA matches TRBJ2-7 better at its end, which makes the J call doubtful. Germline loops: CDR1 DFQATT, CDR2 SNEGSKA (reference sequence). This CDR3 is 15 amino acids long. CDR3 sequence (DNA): TGCAGTGCTAGAGATTGGGCTAGCGGGAGCTACGAGCAGTACTTC. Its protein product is CSARDWASGSYEQYF.

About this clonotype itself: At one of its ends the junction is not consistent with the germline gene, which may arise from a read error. CDR3 region: CASSVEAGVNTEAFF. As DNA, the CDR3 is TGTGCCAGCAGCGTGGAGGCAGGGGTGAACACTGAGGCTTTCTTT. The chain combines TRBV9 with TRBJ1-1, with D tentatively TRBD1 (6 bases). The CDR3 is 15 residues long. The germline CDR1 and CDR2 sequences are SGDLS and YYNGEE.